Described below is a single T cell receptor beta chain sequence and its context. Its specificity is not known. This record comes from a study of T cell responses to AZD1222 COVID-19 vaccine. Regarding the study as a whole: Sampling captured repertoires only after the peak T cell response.

Sequencing was performed with immunoSEQ multiplex PCR; in TCRdb, only in-frame clones are kept and a portion is missing. This table has some 180,000 clones, 85% to 95% appearing once. CDR3 size: 14 residues. The ends lost 4 bases at V and 4 bases at J; junction bases unmatched: 9. CDR1 is GTSNPN, CDR2 SVGIG, per germline (reference sequence). The sequence was obtained from an adult who received the MenACWY meningococcal vaccine as a control. This sample comprised peripheral blood, obtained 28 days after the second dose of the MenACWY control vaccine. The genes are TRBV30 and TRBJ1-2, with TRBD1 identical over 7 bases. CDR3 sequence: CAWTLGQGGYGYTF. The CDR3, as DNA: TGTGCCTGGACCCTAGGGCAGGGGGGCTATGGCTACACCTTC.